Listed here are 22 T cell receptor beta chains from one sample, sequenced in a study of beta chain features in type 1 diabetes. Whole-study results and caveats: Across all four CD4+ subsets, people with type 1 diabetes showed modestly shorter TCRB CDR3s.

Their antigens are not known. Reverse transcription of all isolated RNA meant that expressed TCRB transcripts were sequenced. The assay was immunoSEQ multiplex PCR, and TCRdb's table has in-frame clones only and misses some. The sample includes a few hundred thousand clones, roughly 25% of them seen just once. Sequenced input: naive CD4+ T cells from blood. These receptors were collected from a young woman with type 1 diabetes.

This clone was counted a few times. V and J are TRBV30 and TRBJ2-3; 12 bases are shared with TRBD2. Germline V gene lookup returns CDR1 GTSNPN and CDR2 SVGIG (reference sequence). The CDR3 extends over 16 amino acids. The V segment lost 0 bases and the J segment 8 bases; nucleotides outside the gene matches: 9. CDR3 protein: CAWSVRRLAGDGTQYF. In nucleotides, the CDR3 is TGTGCCTGGAGTGTACGCCGACTAGCGGGAGACGGTACGCAGTATTTT. The full variable domain, in which reference TRBV30 and TRBJ2-3 provide the parts outside the CDR3, is SQTIHQWPATLVQPVGSPLSLECTVEGTSNPNLYWYRQAAGRGLQLLFYSVGIGQISSEVPQNLSASRPQDRQFILSSKKLLLSDSGFYLCAWSVRRLAGDGTQYFGPGTRLTVL.

The sample holds a few counts of this clone. The V call is TRBV29-1, the J call TRBJ2-1; a weak D match, TRBD1 (6 bases). This CDR3 spans 13 amino acids. The V end lost 4 bases, the J end lost 7 bases, and 14 bases lay between the germline ends. The germline gives CDR1 SQVTM, CDR2 ANQGSEA. The CDR3 protein is CSVGNREGNEQFF. The CDR3 nucleotides are TGCAGCGTTGGAAACAGGGAAGGGAATGAGCAGTTCTTC.

The rearrangement joins TRBV18 to TRBJ2-1; TRBD2 aligns across 7 bases. V lost 1 base to trimming and J lost 2 bases; unmatched junction nucleotides: 5. The CDR3 consists of 16 residues. Germline V gene data show CDR1 as KGHSH and CDR2 as LQKENI. In DNA, the CDR3 is TGTGCCAGCTCACCACGGGCGGGAGAGACCTACAATGAGCAGTTCTTC. Protein sequence: CASSPRAGETYNEQFF.

This clone was detected a few times. The chain is built from TRBV2 and TRBJ1-2, with 10 bases lining up with TRBD1. CDR3 length: 15 residues. Germline values: CDR1 SNHLY, CDR2 FYNNEI. After removal of 5 bases from V and 4 bases from J, the junction contained 7 bases not matched to a gene. CDR3 DNA: TGTGCCAGCAGTTCCGACAGGGGGCTGATCTATGGCTACACCTTC. It codes for CASSSDRGLIYGYTF.

This clone was seen a few times. The DNA for the CDR3 is TGTGCTAGTGGTTTGGTAGTGGGAGCTTCATACGAGCAGTACTTC. This encodes CASGLVVGASYEQYF. V gene TRBV12-5 combines with J gene TRBJ2-7; D perhaps matches TRBD2 (5 bases). Germline assignment: CDR1 LGHNT and CDR2 FRNRAP. The V and J ends lost 0 bases and 4 bases respectively, with 13 bases between them. CDR3 length equals 15 residues.

This clone was picked up a small number of times. The chain links TRBV9 to TRBJ2-1; possible D gene TRBD1, 6 bases. The CDR3 covers 16 residues. Trimming shortened V by 4 bases and J by 3 bases, and 17 bases separated the two germline ends. CDR1 and CDR2 (germline): SGDLS, YYNGEE. The CDR3: CASSPRGTVNYNEQFF. The CDR3 DNA reads as TGTGCCAGCAGCCCGAGGGGGACGGTGAACTACAATGAGCAGTTCTTC.

The chain recombines TRBV2 with TRBJ1-2, with 9 bases lining up with TRBD1. V shed 1 base, J shed 4 bases, and the junction held 1 base outside the gene matches. This CDR3 region has 14 residues. Germline V lookup: CDR1 SNHLY, CDR2 FYNNEI. The CDR3 sequence is CASSEGDRAYGYTF. The CDR3 DNA follows: TGTGCCAGCAGTGAAGGGGACAGGGCCTATGGCTACACCTTC.

V gene TRBV9 combines with J gene TRBJ2-2; TRBD2 might be the D (7 bases). The ends were cut back, 0 bases at V and 3 bases at J, with 21 bases in the middle. There are 19 residues in the CDR3. CDR1 is SGDLS, CDR2 YYNGEE, per germline. The CDR3 sequence: CASSVATGAGAGYTGELFF. The CDR3 DNA sequence: TGTGCCAGCAGCGTAGCTACGGGGGCGGGAGCAGGGTACACCGGGGAGCTGTTTTTT.

This clone was seen a few times. At the DNA level, this CDR3 is encoded by other sequences in the same sample as well. CDR3 sequence: CSVERVLNEQFF. The CDR3 nucleotides read TGCAGCGTTGAGAGGGTACTAAATGAGCAGTTCTTC. The chain links TRBV29-1 to TRBJ2-1; TRBD2 might be the D (5 bases). The CDR3 runs to 12 residues. Trimming removed 3 bases from V and 7 bases from J, with 10 bases in between. Germline values: CDR1 SQVTM, CDR2 ANQGSEA.

The chain carries TRBV29-1 and TRBJ2-2, with D maybe TRBD1 (6 bases). This CDR3 has 14 amino acids. V was cut by 2 bases and J by 2 bases, with 9 bases left in between. The germline V gene encodes CDR1 SQVTM and CDR2 ANQGSEA. The chain's CDR3 is CSVERQDNTGELFF. CDR3 nucleotide sequence: TGCAGCGTTGAAAGACAGGATAACACCGGGGAGCTGTTTTTT.

The chain joins TRBV5-1 to TRBJ2-1; D perhaps matches TRBD2 (6 bases). V gave up 3 bases and J gave up 3 bases, with 13 bases separating them. Germline assignment: CDR1 SGHRS and CDR2 YFSETQ. CDR3 length: 15 amino acids. This CDR3 is CASSSFGTVYNEQFF. The DNA of the CDR3 is TGCGCCAGCAGCTCTTTTGGGACTGTCTACAATGAGCAGTTCTTC.

This clone was found a few times. The chain has TRBV15 and TRBJ2-1; 10 bases align to TRBD2. The CDR3 sequence is 15 residues long. Germline CDR1 LNHNV, CDR2 YYDKDF (reference sequence). The V and J ends lost 8 bases and 3 bases, in that order; junction bases with no gene match: 7. Written as DNA, the CDR3 is TGTGCCACCCACCTTCGGACTAGCGGCTACAATGAGCAGTTCTTC. It encodes CATHLRTSGYNEQFF.

This clone has more than one count but fewer than ten. The CDR3: CASSVAAGGDRSYNEQFF. CDR3 nucleotides: TGTGCCAGCAGCGTAGCGGCGGGAGGCGACCGATCCTACAATGAGCAGTTCTTC. The rearrangement uses TRBV9 and TRBJ2-1, with TRBD2 matching over 8 bases. The CDR3 spans 18 residues. Germline V gene sequence: CDR1 SGDLS, CDR2 YYNGEE. The V segment lost 0 bases and the J segment 1 base; nucleotides outside the gene matches: 9.

In this sample, this clone turned up a few times. V is TRBV5-1 and J is TRBJ2-1; 11 bases are a match to TRBD1. V lost 2 bases, J lost 7 bases, and 8 bases stayed unmatched. This CDR3 comprises 16 residues. Germline V lookup: CDR1 SGHRS, CDR2 YFSETQ. CDR3 loop: CASSLNRDRGKNEQFF. The DNA for the CDR3 is TGCGCCAGCAGCTTAAACAGGGACAGGGGGAAAAATGAGCAGTTCTTC.

This chain connects TRBV5-4 to TRBJ1-2; 9 nucleotides line up with TRBD1. Germline trimming cut 3 bases from V and 5 bases from J; bases unmatched to any gene: 11. The CDR3 contains 16 residues. Germline values: CDR1 SGHNT, CDR2 YYREEE (reference sequence). The CDR3 nucleotides are TGTGCCAGCAGCTCCCCCGGGACAGGGTATCCTTATGGCTACACCTTC. This codes for CASSSPGTGYPYGYTF.

This clone has only a few counts. The gene calls are TRBV7-8 and TRBJ1-5; D might be TRBD1 (6 bases). The CDR3 has 16 residues. The V gene lost 5 bases and the J gene lost 6 bases, with 20 bases spanning the gap. CDR1 and CDR2 (germline): SGHVS, FQNEAQ. As DNA, the CDR3 is TGTGCCAGCAGCCAAGCGGGGGCAGGGAATGGTCAGCCCCAGCATTTT. Translation gives CASSQAGAGNGQPQHF.

This chain connects TRBV4-1 to TRBJ2-7, with 7 positions matching TRBD2. The CDR3 consists of 15 residues. V trimming: 0 bases; J trimming: 4 bases; junction bases outside the gene matches: 6. CDR1 MGHRA and CDR2 YSYEKL come from the germline V gene. The CDR3 bases are TGCGCCAGCAGCCAAGAGGGAAGCGGGACGTACGAGCAGTACTTC. This codes for CASSQEGSGTYEQYF.

This clone was seen only a few times. The chain employs TRBV7-2 and TRBJ2-3; D might be TRBD1 (5 bases). Germline V gene sequence: CDR1 SGHTA, CDR2 FQGNSA. The CDR3 has 13 residues. V was clipped by 3 bases and J by 4 bases, with 8 bases between them. CDR3 in amino acids: CASSFVQADTQYF. The CDR3 DNA is TGTGCCAGCAGCTTCGTACAGGCAGATACGCAGTATTTT.

This chain uses TRBV5-6 with TRBJ1-2; 7 bases are a match to TRBD1. This CDR3 is 13 amino acids long. Germline CDR1 reads SGHDT; CDR2 reads YYEEEE. Trimming cost V 1 base and J 6 bases; bases outside gene matches: 3. CDR3 protein: CASSLKTGDGYTF. For the CDR3, the DNA is TGTGCCAGCAGCTTGAAAACAGGGGATGGCTACACCTTC.

This clone has only one observation. The chain combines TRBV5-1 with TRBJ2-1; TRBD2 agrees at 12 bases. V shed 5 bases, J shed 0 bases, and the junction held 3 bases outside the gene matches. Germline V gene lookup returns CDR1 SGHRS and CDR2 YFSETQ. The CDR3 sequence is 16 residues long. The CDR3 DNA follows: TGCGCCAGCAGTCTAGCGGGAGGGGGCTCCTACAATGAGCAGTTCTTC. Encoded protein: CASSLAGGGSYNEQFF.

This rearrangement joins TRBV2 to TRBJ1-1, with D uncertain. The CDR3 length is 13 residues. Germline V gene data show CDR1 as SNHLY and CDR2 as FYNNEI. V lost 5 bases to trimming and J lost 4 bases, with 11 bases between them. The CDR3: CASSNQGGTEAFF. The CDR3 nucleotides are TGTGCCAGCAGTAACCAAGGCGGCACTGAAGCTTTCTTT.

This clone has a handful of counts. This chain joins TRBV5-1 and TRBJ2-2, with D unclear. The CDR3 contains 14 residues. V dropped 0 bases and J dropped 2 bases, with 5 bases sitting between them. Germline-derived CDR1 and CDR2 are SGHRS and YFSETQ. The CDR3 nucleotides are TGCGCCAGCAGCTTGGTCTCCAACACCGGGGAGCTGTTTTTT. Protein product: CASSLVSNTGELFF.